The 5 T cell receptor beta chains listed next were all sequenced from one sample in a study of cytomegalovirus exposure and HLA in healthy donors. PCR was performed using 60 Vbeta and 13 Jbeta primers. Profiled with immunoSEQ multiplex PCR; TCRdb holds only in-frame clones, not every one. The sample consists of approximately 170,000 clones, over 70% of them appearing once. The specimen sequenced was PBMCs. The source of these receptors is a woman younger than 35 in good health and CMV-seronegative.

This chain uses TRBV19 with TRBJ2-7, with D perhaps matching TRBD1 (5 bases). CDR1 LNHDA and CDR2 SQIVND come from the germline V gene (reference sequence). Trimming pared 3 bases from V and 3 bases from J, leaving 12 bases between. The CDR3 covers 14 residues. For the CDR3, the DNA is TGTGCCAGTAGTATGGGGCAGGCGGACTACGAGCAGTACTTC. Its translation is CASSMGQADYEQYF.

The sample holds a few counts of this clone. This chain connects TRBV7-2 to TRBJ2-1; D is possibly TRBD2 (6 bases). There are 13 residues in the CDR3. Germline V gene data show CDR1 as SGHTA and CDR2 as FQGNSA. V was cut by 9 bases and J by 0 bases, with 9 bases left in between. CDR3: CASRGSSYNEQFF. The CDR3 DNA sequence: TGTGCCAGTCGGGGGAGCTCCTACAATGAGCAGTTCTTC.

J is TRBJ1-2 and V is TRBV6-6; 9 nucleotides align to TRBD1. V shed 7 bases, J shed 4 bases, and the junction held 10 bases outside the gene matches. The V gene's germline CDR1 is MNHNY and CDR2 SVGAGI (reference sequence). This CDR3 is 15 amino acids long. The CDR3 protein is CASIRDRVDFYGYTF. The CDR3 DNA follows: TGTGCCAGCATCCGGGACAGGGTGGATTTCTATGGCTACACCTTC.

The chain links TRBV15 to TRBJ2-5; the match to TRBD1 covers 8 bases. Gene TRBJ2-7 matches the end of the DNA better, so the J call may be wrong. The length of the CDR3 is 16 residues. Germline V CDR1 and CDR2: LNHNV, YYDKDF (reference sequence). The CDR3 DNA sequence: TGTGCCACCAGCAGATCCGCCAGGGGGCCCCACTACGAGCAGTACTTC. Protein sequence: CATSRSARGPHYEQYF.

The chain joins TRBV28 to TRBJ1-1, with a weak D call TRBD1 (5 bases). The CDR3 consists of 13 residues. Per the germline V gene, CDR1 is MDHEN and CDR2 is SYDVKM. V was cut by 10 bases and J by 0 bases, with 12 bases left in between. DNA for the CDR3: TGTGCCATAGGACAACCCATGAACACTGAAGCTTTCTTT. Amino acids: CAIGQPMNTEAFF.